The next 8 T cell receptor beta chains were all read from a single sample in a study of blood T cell repertoires in COVID-19. Measured with immunoSEQ multiplex PCR; TCRdb has only the in-frame clones, and not every one. This sample has under 300,000 clones, with roughly 85% found just once. The sample consisted of peripheral blood. All receptors derive from a man aged 60-69 years who had recovered from COVID-19.

V and J are TRBV21-1 and TRBJ2-1; the table's D call, TRBD1, has no DNA check behind it. TRBV21-1 is recorded as a pseudogene. This CDR3 is 11 amino acids long. The CDR3 region has the DNA TGTGCCAGCAGCAAATTGCAGGAGCAGTTCTTC. Its translation: CASSKLQEQFF.

The V call is TRBV5-1, the J call TRBJ2-2; TRBD2 matches at 9 bases. V shed 1 base, J shed 0 bases, and the junction held 1 base outside the gene matches. Germline V gives CDR1 SGHRS, CDR2 YFSETQ. The CDR3 covers 16 residues. The CDR3 DNA reads TGCGCCAGCAGCTTGTCTAGCGGGACGAACACCGGGGAGCTGTTTTTT. It translates to CASSLSSGTNTGELFF.

The chain recombines TRBV3-1 (or the pseudogene TRBV3-2) with TRBJ1-3; 10 bases match TRBD1. J was trimmed by 4 bases and V by 4 bases; bases with no gene match: 10. CDR3 length: 17 residues. Germline CDR1 LGHDT, CDR2 YNNKEL (reference sequence). CDR3 coding DNA: TGTGCCAGCAGCCCACAGCCGGGACAGGGGATAGGAAACACCATATATTTT. Protein sequence: CASSPQPGQGIGNTIYF.

This clone was counted a single time. V and J are TRBV19 and TRBJ2-1; the match to TRBD2 covers 16 bases. CDR1 is LNHDA and CDR2 is SQIVND in the germline V gene (reference sequence). This CDR3 comprises 18 residues. V trimming: 2 bases; J trimming: 7 bases; junction bases outside the gene matches: 8. In DNA form, the CDR3 reads TGTGCCAGTAGTATACAGGGGACTAGCGGGAGGGCCTTTAATGAGCAGTTCTTC. It specifies CASSIQGTSGRAFNEQFF.

The V and J genes are TRBV5-1 and TRBJ2-1; the match to TRBD2 covers 16 bases. From germline, CDR1 is SGHRS and CDR2 YFSETQ. Trimming at V came to 4 bases and at J to 2 bases, leaving 9 bases not matched to a gene. This CDR3 has 19 residues. CDR3: CASSHTGTSGRAAYNEQFF. In DNA, the CDR3 is TGCGCCAGCAGCCACACCGGGACTAGCGGGAGGGCCGCCTACAATGAGCAGTTCTTC.

J is TRBJ1-1 and V is TRBV19; 7 bases are shared with TRBD1. Per the germline V gene, CDR1 is LNHDA and CDR2 is SQIVND (reference sequence). The CDR3 contains 16 residues. After removal of 1 base from V and 4 bases from J, the junction contained 9 bases not matched to a gene. The CDR3 here is CASSIAGRGSGTEAFF. CDR3 in DNA: TGTGCCAGTAGTATAGCTGGCAGGGGGTCGGGCACTGAAGCTTTCTTT.

The chain links TRBV30 to TRBJ2-1; no definite D call. The V gene's germline CDR1 is GTSNPN and CDR2 SVGIG (reference sequence). The CDR3 runs 12 residues. V lost 2 bases to trimming and J lost 8 bases, with 10 bases between them. The CDR3 sequence is CAWSSGGYEQFF. The CDR3, as DNA: TGTGCCTGGAGTTCTGGCGGTTATGAGCAGTTCTTC.

This clone was picked up one time. The CDR3 spells CASSLVPGTGRSGNTIYF. For the CDR3, the DNA is TGTGCCAGCAGCTTAGTTCCCGGGACAGGTCGTTCTGGAAACACCATATATTTT. The V call is TRBV7-6, the J call TRBJ1-3; TRBD1 agrees at 8 bases. The CDR3 is made up of 18 amino acids. Germline trimming cut 1 base from V and 1 base from J; bases unmatched to any gene: 9. CDR1 SGHVS and CDR2 FNYEAQ come from the germline V gene. Looking up the rest from reference TRBV7-6 and TRBJ1-3 gives the full variable domain: GAGVSQSPRYKVTKRGQDVALRCDPISGHVSLYWYRQALGQGPEFLTYFNYEAQQDKSGLPNDRFSAERPEGSISTLTIQRTEQRDSAMYRCASSLVPGTGRSGNTIYFGEGSWLTVV.